This T cell receptor beta chain is drawn from a study of Graves' ophthalmopathy and Graves' hyperthyroidism. TCR beta CDR3 regions were amplified from RNA transcripts. An opening RT-PCR round employed HTBI primers and preceded a second-round multiplex PCR. TCRdb fed the multiplex PCR reads into MiXCR, producing one record per CDR3 protein. The data show around 40,000 distinct CDR3 sequences, with under 65% seen just once and roughly a sixth held by the top ten. CDR1 and CDR2 (germline): LNHDA, SQIVND (reference sequence). This CDR3 has 12 amino acids. The trim removed 6 bases at V and 5 bases at J, leaving 3 bases unmatched.

The J gene is TRBJ2-5, the V gene TRBV19; 7 nucleotides agree with TRBD1. Sequenced material: peripheral blood. The receptor was derived from an adult man with Graves' ophthalmopathy. CDR3 amino acids: CASRARGETQYF. The CDR3 region has the DNA TGTGCCAGTAGGGCCAGGGGGGAGACCCAGTACTTC.